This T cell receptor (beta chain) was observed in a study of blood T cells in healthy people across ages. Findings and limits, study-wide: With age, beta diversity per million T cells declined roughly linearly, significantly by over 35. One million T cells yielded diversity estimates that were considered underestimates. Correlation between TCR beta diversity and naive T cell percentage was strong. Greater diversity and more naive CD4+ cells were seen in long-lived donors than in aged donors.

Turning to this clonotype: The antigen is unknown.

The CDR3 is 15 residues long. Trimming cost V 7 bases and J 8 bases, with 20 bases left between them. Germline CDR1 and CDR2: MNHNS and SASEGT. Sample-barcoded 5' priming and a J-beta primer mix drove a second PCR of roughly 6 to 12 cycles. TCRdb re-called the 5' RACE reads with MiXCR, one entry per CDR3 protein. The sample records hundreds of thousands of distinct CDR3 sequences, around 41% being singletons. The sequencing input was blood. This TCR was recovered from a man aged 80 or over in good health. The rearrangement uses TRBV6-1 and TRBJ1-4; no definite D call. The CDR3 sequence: CASKISISGEEKLFF. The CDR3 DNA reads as TGTGCCAGCAAGATATCAATCTCGGGAGAAGAAAAACTGTTTTTT.